A selection of T cell receptor beta chains follows, all from one sample in a study of response to subunit inactivated influenza vaccine. TCRdb redid the calling of the RT-PCR reads with MiXCR, one entry per CDR3 protein. Among some 570,000 distinct CDR3 sequences listed, about 11% were seen once. This sample was also put to use in a study of T cells expressing NK-cell markers.

The input for sequencing was PBMCs from blood, taken on the day of vaccination. The receptors here all came from a man in his forties or fifties who received an inactivated influenza vaccine. Both conserved end residues are part of each CDR3. D genes are given only for firm matches. The listing skips clone size in some rows; elsewhere it reads once, few, many or a size class.

TRBJ2-1	.	TRBV14	.	CASSQSRGSYNEQFF	TGTGCCAGCAGCCAATCTCGAGGGTCCTACAATGAGCAGTTCTTC
TRBJ1-5	TRBD1	TRBV18	.	CASSWGQVADQPQHF	TGTGCCAGCTCATGGGGACAGGTGGCGGATCAGCCCCAGCATTTT
TRBJ2-5	TRBD2	TRBV20-1	.	CSAPLGGAGETQYF	TGCAGTGCACCCCTCGGGGGGGCTGGCGAGACCCAGTACTTC
TRBJ1-3	.	TRBV18	.	CASSPGGIGNTIYF	TGTGCCAGCTCACCAGGAGGAATTGGAAACACCATATATTTT
TRBJ2-7	.	TRBV6-2/TRBV6-3	.	CASRTGPEQYF	TGTGCCAGCAGGACAGGTCCCGAGCAGTACTTC
TRBJ2-3	.	TRBV7-2	many	CASSYGDTQYF	TGTGCCAGCTCTTACGGAGATACGCAGTATTTT
TRBJ1-4	.	TRBV6-5	few	CASSYGVFGEKLFF	TGTGCCAGCAGTTACGGGGTGTTTGGGGAAAAACTGTTTTTT
TRBJ1-1	.	TRBV3-1	many	CASSQVIPVGTEAFF	TGTGCCAGCAGCCAAGTTATCCCGGTCGGCACTGAAGCTTTCTTT
TRBJ1-1	.	TRBV3-1	few	CASSHPGQAPEAFF	TGTGCCAGCAGCCATCCGGGGCAAGCTCCTGAAGCTTTCTTT
TRBJ1-5	.	TRBV6-1	few	CATLAGNSNQPQHF	TGTGCCACCCTTGCCGGGAATAGCAATCAGCCCCAGCATTTT
TRBJ1-1	.	TRBV7-2	.	CASSRAAGGSTEAFF	TGTGCCAGCAGCCGGGCCGCGGGGGGTTCCACTGAAGCTTTCTTT
TRBJ1-6	.	TRBV5-1	.	CGSSWRDGYNSPLHF	TGCGGCAGCAGCTGGAGGGACGGGTATAATTCACCCCTCCACTTT
TRBJ2-3	.	TRBV28	.	CASTTPSYTDTQYF	TGTGCCAGCACCACACCCTCCTACACAGATACGCAGTATTTT
TRBJ2-7	.	TRBV23-1	.	CASSQPGPPKNEQYF	TGCGCCAGCAGTCAACCCGGGCCCCCTAAAAACGAGCAGTACTTC
TRBJ2-2	.	TRBV11-2	.	CASSLMSAPAANTGELFF	TGTGCCAGCAGCTTAATGTCGGCCCCGGCAGCAAACACCGGGGAGCTGTTTTTT
TRBJ2-6	.	TRBV20-1	few	CSATPLGYLSGANVLTF	TGCAGTGCAACCCCGTTGGGGTACCTCTCTGGGGCCAACGTCCTGACTTTC
TRBJ1-5	.	TRBV30	.	CAWSVRTALNQPQHF	TGTGCCTGGAGTGTCCGGACAGCCCTCAATCAGCCCCAGCATTTT
TRBJ2-5	.	TRBV18	.	CASSPLGGETQYF	TGTGCCAGCTCACCACTTGGCGGAGAGACCCAGTACTTC
TRBJ1-2	.	TRBV5-5	many	CASSLGPDYGYTF	TGTGCCAGCAGCTTGGGGCCAGACTATGGCTACACCTTC
TRBJ1-6	TRBD1	TRBV7-9	.	CASSLAEGASPLHF	TGTGCCAGCAGCTTAGCGGAGGGGGCTTCACCCCTCCACTTT
TRBJ2-7	TRBD1	TRBV27	few	CASSPNWDSSYEQYF	TGTGCCAGCAGTCCTAACTGGGACAGCTCCTACGAGCAGTACTTC
TRBJ2-1	.	TRBV4-3	.	CASSLGELRRGNEQFF	TGCGCCAGCAGCTTGGGGGAGCTCCGCCGGGGCAATGAGCAGTTCTTC
TRBJ2-5	.	TRBV2	few	CASKGEETQYF	TGTGCCAGCAAAGGGGAAGAGACCCAGTACTTC
TRBJ2-7	.	TRBV10-3	few	CAISDGGADEQYF	TGTGCCATCAGTGATGGGGGCGCGGACGAGCAGTACTTC
TRBJ2-3	.	TRBV21-1	few	CASSRRTSGRAGTDTQYF	TGTGCCAGCAGCAGAAGGACTAGCGGGAGAGCTGGTACAGATACGCAGTATTTT
TRBJ2-1	TRBD2	TRBV11-2	.	CASSDLAGGPLVDEQFF	TGTGCCAGCAGCGATTTGGCGGGAGGGCCACTCGTCGATGAGCAGTTCTTC
TRBJ2-7	.	TRBV6-2/TRBV6-3	few	CASSYPLDRSYEQYF	TGTGCCAGCAGTTACCCCCTGGACAGATCCTACGAGCAGTACTTC
TRBJ2-7	.	TRBV18	.	CASSPPGRHYEQYF	TGTGCCAGCTCACCACCGGGAAGGCACTACGAGCAGTACTTC
TRBJ2-3	TRBD1	TRBV29-1	.	CSVGDRDGADTQYF	TGCAGCGTTGGGGACAGGGACGGGGCAGATACGCAGTATTTT
TRBJ2-7	.	TRBV20-1	.	CSSFRGAYHEQYF	TGCAGTTCTTTCCGTGGGGCGTACCACGAGCAGTACTTC
TRBJ2-1	.	TRBV12-3/TRBV12-4	.	CASSLDHNEQFF	TGTGCCAGCAGTTTAGACCACAATGAGCAGTTCTTC
TRBJ1-5	.	TRBV28	.	CASSPGGGWNNQPQHF	TGTGCCAGCAGTCCCGGAGGAGGGTGGAACAATCAGCCCCAGCATTTT
TRBJ2-5	.	TRBV10-3	few	CATKGGPETQYF	TGTGCCACCAAAGGGGGGCCTGAGACCCAGTACTTC
TRBJ2-7	.	TRBV29-1	.	CSVIGATSSYEQYF	TGCAGCGTTATTGGAGCGACGAGCTCCTACGAGCAGTACTTC
TRBJ2-1	TRBD2	TRBV4-1	.	CASSRLANSYNEQFF	TGCGCCAGCAGCCGACTAGCGAACTCCTACAATGAGCAGTTCTTC
TRBJ2-7	.	TRBV15	few	CATSRGRTGSYEQYF	TGTGCCACCAGCAGAGGCCGGACCGGGTCCTACGAGCAGTACTTC
TRBJ2-7	TRBD1	TRBV20-1	.	CSANRGRYEQYF	TGCAGTGCAAACAGGGGGCGCTACGAGCAGTACTTC
TRBJ2-7	.	TRBV12-3/TRBV12-4	.	CASSFGDKSYEQYF	TGTGCCAGCAGTTTTGGGGACAAATCCTACGAGCAGTACTTC
TRBJ2-7	.	TRBV9	few	CASSGPLTETSYEQYF	TGTGCCAGCAGCGGCCCTTTGACAGAAACCTCCTACGAGCAGTACTTC
TRBJ2-3	.	TRBV10-3	few	CAISERLAASTDTQYF	TGTGCCATCAGTGAAAGATTAGCGGCTAGCACAGATACGCAGTATTTT
TRBJ2-5	.	TRBV14	few	CASSQEIPIHGETQYF	TGTGCCAGCAGCCAAGAAATCCCTATCCACGGAGAGACCCAGTACTTC
TRBJ1-2	TRBD1	TRBV11-2	few	CASSSRDRVSVGYTF	TGTGCCAGCAGCTCCCGGGACAGGGTTTCGGTAGGCTACACCTTC
TRBJ2-7	.	TRBV29-1	.	CSVGRSGSSYEQYF	TGCAGCGTCGGAAGGTCAGGAAGTTCCTACGAGCAGTACTTC
TRBJ2-2	.	TRBV30	few	CAWSRGPTGELFF	TGTGCCTGGAGCAGGGGCCCAACCGGGGAGCTGTTTTTT
TRBJ2-3	TRBD2	TRBV5-1	few	CASSSGLAGGLAITDTQYF	TGCGCCAGCAGCTCGGGACTAGCGGGGGGCCTGGCTATAACAGATACGCAGTATTTT
TRBJ2-5	.	TRBV9	few	CASSESAWQTEAQYF	TGTGCCAGCAGCGAATCCGCGTGGCAGACGGAGGCCCAGTACTTC
TRBJ2-2	.	TRBV7-8	.	CASSFYAGAKRTGELFF	TGTGCCAGCAGCTTCTATGCAGGAGCCAAACGCACCGGGGAGCTGTTTTTT
TRBJ2-1	.	TRBV7-9	few	CAGALVSNEQFF	TGTGCAGGGGCCTTAGTTTCGAATGAGCAGTTCTTC
TRBJ2-3	.	TRBV18	.	CASSPLMQQGGTDTQYF	TGTGCCAGCTCACCACTCATGCAACAGGGCGGCACAGATACGCAGTATTTT
TRBJ2-1	.	TRBV5-1	many	CASSLAESDNEQFF	TGCGCCAGCAGCTTGGCAGAATCGGACAATGAGCAGTTCTTC
TRBJ2-1	TRBD2	TRBV6-5	few	CASSYSQSLAGVPHEQFF	TGTGCCAGCAGTTACTCACAATCACTAGCGGGAGTCCCCCATGAGCAGTTCTTC
TRBJ1-5	.	TRBV20-1	few	CSAGGGNSNQPQHF	TGCAGTGCGGGAGGGGGTAATAGCAATCAGCCCCAGCATTTT
TRBJ2-1	.	TRBV28	.	CASSLTSRARGMVSYNEQFF	TGTGCCAGCAGTTTAACATCACGTGCTAGGGGGATGGTGTCCTACAATGAGCAGTTCTTC